This T cell receptor beta chain was profiled in a study of blood T cell repertoires in COVID-19. Study-wide context: PBMCs, B-cell-depleted T cells, or T cells were the source of the cDNA or gDNA that made up the material.

Original analysis: Using reference gene primer amplification, nucleated cell counts were estimated. Profiling relied on immunoSEQ multiplex PCR, and the TCRdb table lists in-frame clones only, not all of them. V and J calls and clone size are those listed in that table; D and trimming were worked out from the DNA. The data show about 81,000 clones, roughly 91% seen once. The CDR3 totals 16 residues. CDR1 and CDR2 (germline): KGHSH, LQKENI. The V and J ends lost 4 bases and 1 base, in that order; junction bases with no gene match: 6. The rearrangement uses TRBV18 and TRBJ2-1; 8 bases map to TRBD1. The sequenced material came from peripheral blood. This clonotype originated in a woman between 45 and 65 years old in a cohort sampled during active COVID-19. CDR3 amino acids: CASSLGQGMSYNEQFF. The DNA of the CDR3 is TGTGCCAGCTCACTAGGACAGGGAATGTCCTACAATGAGCAGTTCTTC.